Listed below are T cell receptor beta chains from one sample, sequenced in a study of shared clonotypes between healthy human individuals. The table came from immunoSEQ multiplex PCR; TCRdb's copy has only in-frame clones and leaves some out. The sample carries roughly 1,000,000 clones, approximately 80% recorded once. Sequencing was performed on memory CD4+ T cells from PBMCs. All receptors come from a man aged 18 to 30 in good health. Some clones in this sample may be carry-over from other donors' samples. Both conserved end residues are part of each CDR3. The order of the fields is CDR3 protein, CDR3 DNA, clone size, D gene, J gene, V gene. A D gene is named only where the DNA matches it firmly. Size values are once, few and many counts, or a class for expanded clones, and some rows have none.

CDR3 protein: CASSREQNTGELFF; CDR3 DNA: TGTGCCAGCAGTCGGGAACAGAACACCGGGGAGCTGTTTTTT; clone size: many; D gene: NA; J gene: TRBJ2-2; V gene: TRBV6-4
CDR3 protein: CASSFRASNQPQHF; CDR3 DNA: TGTGCCAGCAGCTTCAGGGCAAGCAATCAGCCCCAGCATTTT; clone size: NA; D gene: NA; J gene: TRBJ1-5; V gene: TRBV5-4
CDR3 protein: CASSYPPGNEQFF; CDR3 DNA: TGTGCCAGCAGTTACCCCCCGGGCAATGAGCAGTTCTTC; clone size: NA; D gene: NA; J gene: TRBJ2-1; V gene: TRBV6-5
CDR3 protein: CASSSQGNYGYTF; CDR3 DNA: TGTGCCAGCAGCTCCCAGGGGAACTATGGCTACACCTTC; clone size: NA; D gene: NA; J gene: TRBJ1-2; V gene: TRBV27
CDR3 protein: CASSQLGLAGSFYEQYF; CDR3 DNA: TGTGCCAGCAGCCAGCTCGGACTAGCGGGATCCTTCTACGAGCAGTACTTC; clone size: NA; D gene: TRBD2; J gene: TRBJ2-7; V gene: TRBV14
CDR3 protein: CASSSEGRGPSYYEQYF; CDR3 DNA: TGTGCCAGCAGCTCGGAGGGCAGGGGCCCGTCCTACTACGAGCAGTACTTC; clone size: NA; D gene: NA; J gene: TRBJ2-7; V gene: TRBV7-9
CDR3 protein: CSVARDRDYYEQYF; CDR3 DNA: TGCAGCGTTGCACGGGACAGGGATTATTACGAGCAGTACTTC; clone size: NA; D gene: TRBD1; J gene: TRBJ2-7; V gene: TRBV29-1
CDR3 protein: CAISGQRGNTDTQYF; CDR3 DNA: TGTGCCATCAGTGGCCAGCGGGGAAACACAGATACGCAGTATTTT; clone size: NA; D gene: TRBD2; J gene: TRBJ2-3; V gene: TRBV10-3
CDR3 protein: CASMFRYRGQPQHF; CDR3 DNA: TGTGCCAGTATGTTCCGGTACAGGGGGCAGCCCCAGCATTTT; clone size: few; D gene: TRBD1; J gene: TRBJ1-5; V gene: TRBV19
CDR3 protein: CAIKPDRATEAFF; CDR3 DNA: TGTGCCATCAAACCGGACAGGGCCACTGAAGCTTTCTTT; clone size: NA; D gene: TRBD1; J gene: TRBJ1-1; V gene: TRBV10-3
CDR3 protein: CASSFNPTGTGLYNEQFF; CDR3 DNA: TGCGCCAGCAGCTTCAACCCAACCGGGACAGGGCTTTACAATGAGCAGTTCTTC; clone size: once; D gene: TRBD1; J gene: TRBJ2-1; V gene: TRBV5-1
CDR3 protein: CASSLGGGRQETQYF; CDR3 DNA: TGTGCCAGCAGCTTAGGAGGGGGGCGTCAAGAGACCCAGTACTTC; clone size: NA; D gene: NA; J gene: TRBJ2-5; V gene: TRBV7-3
CDR3 protein: CAWSVGANSFGQETQYF; CDR3 DNA: TGTGCCTGGAGTGTAGGGGCCAACTCTTTTGGGCAAGAGACCCAGTACTTC; clone size: NA; D gene: NA; J gene: TRBJ2-5; V gene: TRBV30
CDR3 protein: CASSLVRGYTF; CDR3 DNA: TGTGCCAGCAGCTTAGTTCGTGGCTACACCTTC; clone size: NA; D gene: NA; J gene: TRBJ1-2; V gene: TRBV13
CDR3 protein: CASSLRGRTGELFF; CDR3 DNA: TGTGCCAGCAGCTTACGGGGGAGGACCGGGGAGCTGTTTTTT; clone size: few; D gene: NA; J gene: TRBJ2-2; V gene: TRBV7-9
CDR3 protein: CASRRLVGPTEAFF; CDR3 DNA: TGTGCCAGTCGCCGGTTGGTTGGGCCCACTGAAGCTTTCTTT; clone size: NA; D gene: NA; J gene: TRBJ1-1; V gene: TRBV2
CDR3 protein: CASSVTGKEAFF; CDR3 DNA: TGTGCCAGCAGTGTTACAGGGAAAGAAGCTTTCTTT; clone size: few; D gene: NA; J gene: TRBJ1-1; V gene: TRBV2